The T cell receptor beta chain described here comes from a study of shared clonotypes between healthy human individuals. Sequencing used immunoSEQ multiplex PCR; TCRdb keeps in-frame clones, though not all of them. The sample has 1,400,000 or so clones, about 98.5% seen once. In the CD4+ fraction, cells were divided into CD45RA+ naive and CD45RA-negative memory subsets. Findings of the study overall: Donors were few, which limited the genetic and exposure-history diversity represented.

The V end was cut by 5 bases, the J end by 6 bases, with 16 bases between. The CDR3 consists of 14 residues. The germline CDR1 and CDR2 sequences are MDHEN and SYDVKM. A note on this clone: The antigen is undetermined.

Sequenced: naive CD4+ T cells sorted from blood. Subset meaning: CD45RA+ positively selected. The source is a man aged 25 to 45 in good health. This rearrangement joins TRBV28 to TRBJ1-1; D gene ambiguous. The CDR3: CASSPRREGAEAFF. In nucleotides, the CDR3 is TGTGCCAGCAGTCCCAGGAGGGAGGGCGCTGAAGCTTTCTTT.